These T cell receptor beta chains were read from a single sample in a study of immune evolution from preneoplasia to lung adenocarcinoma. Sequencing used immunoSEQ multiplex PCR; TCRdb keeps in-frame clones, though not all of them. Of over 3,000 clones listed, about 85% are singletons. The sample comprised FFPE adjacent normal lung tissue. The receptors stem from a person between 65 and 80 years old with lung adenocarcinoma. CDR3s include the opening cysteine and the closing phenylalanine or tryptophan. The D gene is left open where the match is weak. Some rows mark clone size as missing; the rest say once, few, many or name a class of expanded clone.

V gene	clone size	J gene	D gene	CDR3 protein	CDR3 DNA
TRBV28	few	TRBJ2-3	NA	CASSLVAGGTDTQYF	TGTGCCAGCAGTTTAGTGGCAGGAGGCACAGATACGCAGTATTTT
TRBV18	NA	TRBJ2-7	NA	CASSPGQQRGEQYF	TGTGCCAGCTCACCAGGCCAGCAAAGGGGTGAGCAGTACTTC
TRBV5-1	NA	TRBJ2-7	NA	CASSLDLNYEQYF	TGCGCCAGCAGCTTGGATCTGAACTACGAGCAGTACTTC
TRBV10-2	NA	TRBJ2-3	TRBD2	CASSEGGLATDTQYF	TGCGCCAGCAGTGAAGGGGGACTAGCGACAGATACGCAGTATTTT
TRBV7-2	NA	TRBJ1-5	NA	CASSLRPLGNQPQHF	TGTGCCAGCAGCCTGCGACCCTTAGGCAATCAGCCCCAGCATTTT
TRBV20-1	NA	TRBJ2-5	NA	CSAQQGETQYF	TGCAGTGCTCAGCAAGGAGAGACCCAGTACTTC
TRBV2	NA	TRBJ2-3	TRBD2	CASSLGLAGGTDTQYF	TGTGCCAGCAGTTTAGGACTAGCGGGCGGCACAGATACGCAGTATTTT
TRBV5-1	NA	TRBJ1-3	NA	CASSLDGQGKGNTIYF	TGCGCCAGCAGCTTGGATGGCCAGGGGAAGGGAAACACCATATATTTT
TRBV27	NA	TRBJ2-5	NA	CASSFFGRGVETQYF	TGTGCCAGCAGTTTCTTTGGCAGGGGTGTGGAGACCCAGTACTTC
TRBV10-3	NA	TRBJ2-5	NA	CAISEPQETQYF	TGTGCCATCAGTGAGCCCCAAGAGACCCAGTACTTC
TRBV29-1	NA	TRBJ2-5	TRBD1	CSLSRTGQETQYF	TGCAGCCTATCCCGGACAGGACAAGAGACCCAGTACTTC
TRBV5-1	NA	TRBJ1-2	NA	CASSLDGKGYTF	TGCGCCAGCAGCTTGGATGGCAAGGGCTACACCTTC
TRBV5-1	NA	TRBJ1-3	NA	CASSLWGDSGNTIYF	TGCGCCAGCAGCTTGTGGGGAGACTCTGGAAACACCATATATTTT
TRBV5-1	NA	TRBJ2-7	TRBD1	CASSLDGTGIYEQYF	TGCGCCAGCAGCTTGGACGGGACAGGGATCTACGAGCAGTACTTC
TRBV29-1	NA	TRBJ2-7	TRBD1	CSIVVLGQGTIWEQYF	TGCAGCATTGTCGTCTTGGGACAGGGGACGATCTGGGAGCAGTACTTC
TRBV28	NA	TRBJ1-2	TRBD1	CASRFTGQGKGYTF	TGTGCCAGCCGGTTTACTGGACAGGGGAAGGGCTACACCTTC
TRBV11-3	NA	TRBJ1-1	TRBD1	CASSPGGLGTEAFF	TGTGCCAGCAGCCCAGGGGGCTTAGGCACTGAAGCTTTCTTT
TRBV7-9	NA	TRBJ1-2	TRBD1	CASSLSSGGDLRGYTF	TGTGCCAGCAGCTTAAGCTCAGGGGGCGATCTTCGTGGCTACACCTTC
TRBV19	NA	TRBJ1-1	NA	CASRAVGGTEAFF	TGTGCCAGTAGAGCAGTAGGGGGTACTGAAGCTTTCTTT
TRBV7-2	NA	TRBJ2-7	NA	CASSLASSASYEQYF	TGTGCCAGCAGCTTAGCGTCTAGCGCCTCCTACGAGCAGTACTTC
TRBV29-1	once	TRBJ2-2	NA	CSVFLALNTGELFF	TGCAGCGTTTTCCTAGCCTTGAACACCGGGGAGCTGTTTTTT
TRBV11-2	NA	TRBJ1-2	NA	CASSLQPAGYGGYTF	TGTGCCAGCAGCCTACAACCGGCAGGGTACGGTGGCTACACCTTC
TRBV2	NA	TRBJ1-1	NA	CANTQGLNTEAFF	TGTGCCAACACCCAGGGTCTGAACACTGAAGCTTTCTTT
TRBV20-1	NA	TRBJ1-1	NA	CRAGRGTEAFF	TGCAGGGCGGGACGGGGCACTGAAGCTTTCTTT
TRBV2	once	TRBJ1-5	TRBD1	CASRVRTGEKQPQHF	TGTGCCAGCAGGGTTAGGACAGGGGAGAAACAGCCCCAGCATTTT